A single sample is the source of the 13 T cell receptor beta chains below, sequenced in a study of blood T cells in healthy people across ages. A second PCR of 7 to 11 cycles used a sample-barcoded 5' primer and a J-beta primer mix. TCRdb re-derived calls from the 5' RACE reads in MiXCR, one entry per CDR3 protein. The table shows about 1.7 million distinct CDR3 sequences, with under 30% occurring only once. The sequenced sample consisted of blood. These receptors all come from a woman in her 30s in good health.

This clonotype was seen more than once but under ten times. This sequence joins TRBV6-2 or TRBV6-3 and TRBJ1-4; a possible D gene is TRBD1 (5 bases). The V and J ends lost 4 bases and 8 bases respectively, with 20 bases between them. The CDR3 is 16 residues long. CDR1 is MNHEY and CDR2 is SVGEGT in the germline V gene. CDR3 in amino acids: CASSSDRDGEREKLFF. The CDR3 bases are TGTGCCAGCAGTTCCGACCGGGACGGCGAACGCGAAAAACTGTTTTTT.

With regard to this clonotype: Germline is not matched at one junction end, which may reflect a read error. The CDR3 DNA is TGCGCCAGCAGCTGGGGACAGGCCAAAAACATCCAGTACTTC. The encoded protein is CASSWGQAKNIQYF. The chain combines TRBV5-1 with TRBJ2-4, with 8 bases aligning to TRBD1. CDR1 and CDR2 (germline): SGHRS, YFSETQ. The CDR3 totals 14 residues. The complete variable domain, with remaining parts taken from reference TRBV5-1 and TRBJ2-4, reads KAGVTQTPRYLIKTRGQQVTLSCSPISGHRSVSWYQQTPGQGLQFLFEYFSETQRNKGNFPGRFSGRQFSNSRSEMNVSTLELGDSALYLCASSWGQAKNIQYFGAGTRLSVL.

The CDR3: CASSPRGETYEQYF. In nucleotides, the CDR3 is TGTGCCAGCTCACCACGGGGGGAAACCTACGAGCAGTACTTC. The genes are TRBV18 and TRBJ2-7; tentatively, D is TRBD2 (6 bases). The CDR3 has 14 residues. V lost 1 base and J lost 2, with 9 bases in between. CDR1 and CDR2 (germline): KGHSH, LQKENI.

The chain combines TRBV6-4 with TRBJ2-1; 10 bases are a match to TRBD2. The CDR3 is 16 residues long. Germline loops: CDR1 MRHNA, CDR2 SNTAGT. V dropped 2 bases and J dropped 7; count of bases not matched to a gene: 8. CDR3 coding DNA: TGTGCCAGCAGTGACGAAGCGGGGGGGCCGGAAAATGAGCAGTTCTTC. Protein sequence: CASSDEAGGPENEQFF.

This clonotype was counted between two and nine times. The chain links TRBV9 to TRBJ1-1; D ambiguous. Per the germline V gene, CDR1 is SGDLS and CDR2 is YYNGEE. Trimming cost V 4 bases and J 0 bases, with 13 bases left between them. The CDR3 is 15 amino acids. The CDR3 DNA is TGTGCCAGCAGCCCCCGGACGGAGATGAACACTGAAGCTTTCTTT. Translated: CASSPRTEMNTEAFF.

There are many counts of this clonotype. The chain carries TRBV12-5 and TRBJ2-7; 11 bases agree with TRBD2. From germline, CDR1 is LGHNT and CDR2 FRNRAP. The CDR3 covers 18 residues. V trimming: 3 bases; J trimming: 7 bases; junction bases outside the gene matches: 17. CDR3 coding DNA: TGTGCTAGTGGTTTTTTGGTTAGCGGGGGGGCCACATTGAGGGAGCAGTACTTC. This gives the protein CASGFLVSGGATLREQYF.

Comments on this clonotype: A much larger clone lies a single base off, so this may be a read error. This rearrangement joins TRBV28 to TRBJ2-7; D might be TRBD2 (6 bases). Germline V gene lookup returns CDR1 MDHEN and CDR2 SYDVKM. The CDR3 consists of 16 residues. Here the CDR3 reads CAGSLQWDSPSYEQYF. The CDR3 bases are TGTGCCGGCAGTTTGCAATGGGACTCACCGTCCTACGAGCAGTACTTC.

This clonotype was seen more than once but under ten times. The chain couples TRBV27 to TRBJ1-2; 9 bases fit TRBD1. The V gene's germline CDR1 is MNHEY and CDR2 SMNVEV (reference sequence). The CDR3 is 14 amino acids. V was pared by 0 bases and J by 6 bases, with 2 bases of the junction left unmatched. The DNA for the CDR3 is TGTGCCAGCAGTTTATCAGGGACAGGGAATGGCTACACCTTC. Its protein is CASSLSGTGNGYTF.

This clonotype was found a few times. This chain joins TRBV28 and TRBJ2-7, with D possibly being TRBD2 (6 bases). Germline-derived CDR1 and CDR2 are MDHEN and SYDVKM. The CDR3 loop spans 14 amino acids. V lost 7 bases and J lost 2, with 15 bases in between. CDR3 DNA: TGTGCCAGCATTTTCGCGGGACGGACCTACGAGCAGTACTTC. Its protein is CASIFAGRTYEQYF. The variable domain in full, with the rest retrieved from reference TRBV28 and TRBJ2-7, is DVKVTQSSRYLVKRTGEKVFLECVQDMDHENMFWYRQDPGLGLRLIYFSYDVKMKEKGDIPEGYSVSREKKERFSLILESASTNQTSMYLCASIFAGRTYEQYFGPGTRLTVT.

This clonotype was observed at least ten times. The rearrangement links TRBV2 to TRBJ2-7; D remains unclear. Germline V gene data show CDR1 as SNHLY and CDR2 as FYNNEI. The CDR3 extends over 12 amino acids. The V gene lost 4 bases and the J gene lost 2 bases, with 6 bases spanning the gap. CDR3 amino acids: CASSGRPYEQYF. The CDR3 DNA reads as TGTGCCAGCAGTGGGCGTCCCTACGAGCAGTACTTC.

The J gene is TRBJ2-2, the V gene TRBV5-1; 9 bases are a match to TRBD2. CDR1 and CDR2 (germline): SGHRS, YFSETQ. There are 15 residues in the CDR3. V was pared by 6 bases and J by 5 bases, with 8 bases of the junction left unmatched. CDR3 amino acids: CASNPSGMGTGELFF. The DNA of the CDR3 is TGCGCCAGCAACCCTAGCGGGATGGGAACCGGGGAGCTGTTTTTT.

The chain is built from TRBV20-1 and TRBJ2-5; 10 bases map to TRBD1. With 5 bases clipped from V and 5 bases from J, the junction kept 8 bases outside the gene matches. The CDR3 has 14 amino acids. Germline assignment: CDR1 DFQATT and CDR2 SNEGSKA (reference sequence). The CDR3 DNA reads TGCAGTGCTGGGGGACAGGGGCGTGGGGAGACCCAGTACTTC. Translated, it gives CSAGGQGRGETQYF.

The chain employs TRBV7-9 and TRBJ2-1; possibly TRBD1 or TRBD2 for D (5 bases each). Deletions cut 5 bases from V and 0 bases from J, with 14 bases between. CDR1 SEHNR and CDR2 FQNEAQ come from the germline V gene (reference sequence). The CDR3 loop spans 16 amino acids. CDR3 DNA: TGTGCCAGCAGCACCTCCGGGACCATCTCCTACAATGAGCAGTTCTTC. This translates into CASSTSGTISYNEQFF.